A selection of T cell receptor beta chains follows, all from one sample in a study of T cells in Graves' hyperthyroidism and ophthalmopathy. TCRdb redid the calling of the multiplex PCR reads with MiXCR, one entry per CDR3 protein. The repertoire has 360,000 or so distinct CDR3 sequences, around 15% of them found once; the top ten carry under 25%. Source material: blood. The source is a woman aged 55-69 years with Graves' ophthalmopathy. The CDR3 runs from the conserved cysteine through the conserved F or W. A D gene is named only where the DNA matches it firmly. Some rows mark clone size as missing; the rest say once, few, many or name a class of expanded clone.

abundance,d_gene,v_gene,len,j_gene,CDR3aa,CDR3nt
many,TRBD2,TRBV20-1,14,TRBJ2-1,CSARRGLAYNEQFF,TGCAGTGCTAGGAGGGGACTAGCCTACAATGAGCAGTTCTTC
many,NA,TRBV20-1,13,TRBJ2-5,CSAGRPGVETQYF,TGCAGTGCCGGTCGACCGGGGGTCGAGACCCAGTACTTC
many,NA,TRBV18,14,TRBJ1-2,CASSPRGTNYGYTF,TGTGCCAGCTCACCACGGGGCACTAACTATGGCTACACCTTC
many,TRBD2,TRBV30,18,TRBJ2-2,CAWSALYFSGTNTGELFF,TGTGCCTGGAGTGCCCTCTACTTTAGCGGGACGAACACCGGGGAGCTGTTTTTT
few,NA,TRBV9,15,TRBJ2-3,CASSVLWSGTDTQYF,TGTGCCAGCAGCGTTCTTTGGTCGGGCACAGATACGCAGTATTTT
many,TRBD1,TRBV2,15,TRBJ2-7,CASSKTGQGNYEQYF,TGTGCCAGCAGTAAAACGGGACAGGGGAACTACGAGCAGTACTTC
NA,TRBD1,TRBV20-1,16,TRBJ2-1,CSARGRTGGFYNEQFF,TGCAGTGCTAGAGGACGGACAGGGGGTTTTTACAATGAGCAGTTCTTC
many,TRBD2,TRBV20-1,16,TRBJ2-5,CSAQGLAGVLQETQYF,TGCAGTGCCCAGGGACTAGCGGGAGTCTTACAAGAGACCCAGTACTTC
NA,NA,TRBV5-8,13,TRBJ1-2,CASSSGLDFGYTF,TGTGCCAGCAGCTCCGGACTCGACTTTGGCTACACCTTC
many,NA,TRBV20-1,14,TRBJ2-5,CSARRDLHQETQYF,TGCAGTGCTCGCCGGGACTTGCACCAAGAGACCCAGTACTTC
many,NA,TRBV6-1,14,TRBJ1-2,CASSEDGGLRGYTF,TGTGCCAGCAGTGAAGATGGGGGTCTTCGAGGCTACACCTTC
few,NA,TRBV10-3,18,TRBJ2-7,CAISPRGGVRQGTGEQYF,TGTGCCATCAGCCCTCGGGGGGGCGTTCGACAGGGAACGGGGGAGCAGTACTTC
few,NA,TRBV7-3,15,TRBJ2-3,CASSLNPQATDTQYF,TGTGCCAGCAGCTTAAATCCGCAAGCGACAGATACGCAGTATTTT
many,TRBD1,TRBV3-1,13,TRBJ1-5,CASSSGGEQPQHF,TGTGCCAGCAGCTCAGGGGGAGAACAGCCCCAGCATTTT
NA,TRBD2,TRBV5-1,18,TRBJ2-2,CASSSPGLAPGGAGELFF,TGCGCCAGCAGCTCACCGGGACTAGCTCCCGGTGGCGCCGGGGAGCTGTTTTTT
few,NA,TRBV15,15,TRBJ1-3,CATSRDRGTGNTIYF,TGTGCCACCAGCAGAGATCGGGGAACTGGAAACACCATATATTTT
few,NA,TRBV30,15,TRBJ2-7,CAWNRRFSGVYEQYF,TGTGCCTGGAATCGTCGGTTCTCGGGGGTCTACGAGCAGTACTTC
NA,NA,TRBV24-1,15,TRBJ2-1,CATSDPPPRDAGQFF,TGTGCCACCAGTGACCCCCCGCCCAGGGACGCAGGGCAGTTCTTC
many,TRBD1,TRBV7-2,14,TRBJ2-3,CASSFGTGADTQYF,TGTGCCAGCAGCTTTGGGACAGGAGCAGATACGCAGTATTTT
many,NA,TRBV12-3/TRBV12-4,14,TRBJ2-5,CASSFWEGIETQYF,TGTGCCAGCAGTTTTTGGGAAGGCATAGAGACCCAGTACTTC
many,TRBD2,TRBV11-3,15,TRBJ2-2,CASRRSGSADGELFF,TGTGCCAGCAGACGTAGCGGGAGCGCGGACGGGGAGCTGTTTTTT
NA,NA,TRBV6-1,16,TRBJ2-2,CASSKTGWENTGELFF,TGTGCCAGCAGTAAAACAGGGTGGGAGAACACCGGGGAGCTGTTTTTT
few,TRBD1,TRBV7-2,15,TRBJ2-7,CASSLAPGGSYEQYF,TGTGCCAGCAGCTTAGCCCCAGGGGGCTCCTACGAGCAGTACTTC